Listed here are 17 T cell receptor beta chains from one sample, sequenced in a study of T cells in localized non-small cell lung cancer. Using immunoSEQ multiplex PCR, the repertoire was profiled, and TCRdb retains in-frame clones only, with some absent. The table records approximately 50,000 clones, about 86% of them present only once. The material sequenced was PBMCs, taken before any cancer treatment. Receptor source: a man aged 40 to 75 with stage II lung adenocarcinoma.

The chain has TRBV19 and TRBJ1-1, with TRBD1 matching over 8 bases. V lost 8 bases and J lost 2; bases outside the gene matches: 4. The CDR3 is made up of 13 amino acids. Germline V lookup: CDR1 LNHDA, CDR2 SQIVND (reference sequence). This CDR3 reads CASSGQGNTEAFF. For the CDR3, the DNA is TGTGCCAGTTCTGGACAGGGAAACACTGAAGCTTTCTTT.

This chain links TRBV5-4 with TRBJ2-6; D gene uncertain. The V gene's germline CDR1 is SGHNT and CDR2 YYREEE (reference sequence). Trimming pared 7 bases from V and 5 bases from J, leaving 25 bases between. The CDR3 loop spans 18 amino acids. The CDR3 sequence: CASLSALAYKSRANVLTF. The CDR3 nucleotides read TGTGCCAGCCTAAGCGCTCTTGCGTACAAAAGTCGGGCCAACGTCCTGACTTTC.

This clone has just a few counts. The rearrangement joins TRBV2 to TRBJ1-6; weak D call: TRBD1 (6 bases). This CDR3 spans 14 amino acids. Per the germline V gene, CDR1 is SNHLY and CDR2 is FYNNEI. V gave up 2 bases and J gave up 7 bases, with 9 bases separating them. Here the CDR3 DNA reads TGTGCCAGCAGTGAACAGGGGTTAAATTCACCCCTCCACTTT. It codes for CASSEQGLNSPLHF.

Details on this clone: The sample holds other DNA sequences that translate to the same CDR3. This chain connects TRBV9 to TRBJ2-1, with D maybe TRBD1 (6 bases). The CDR3 covers 14 residues. The germline gives CDR1 SGDLS, CDR2 YYNGEE. With 2 bases removed from V and 0 bases from J, the gap between germline ends came to 6 bases. CDR3 in DNA: TGTGCCAGCAGCGTGGACAGCTCCTACAATGAGCAGTTCTTC. This encodes CASSVDSSYNEQFF.

V usage is TRBV14 and J usage is TRBJ1-4; D gene unclear. This CDR3 region has 15 residues. The germline V gene has CDR1 SGHDN and CDR2 FVKESK. V was cut by 1 base and J by 0 bases, with 6 bases left in between. The CDR3 loop reads CASSQVRATNEKLFF. As DNA, the CDR3 is TGTGCCAGCAGCCAAGTCCGTGCAACTAATGAAAAACTGTTTTTT.

The chain carries TRBV19 and TRBJ1-6; D gene ambiguous. Germline V gene data show CDR1 as LNHDA and CDR2 as SQIVND (reference sequence). V shed 0 bases and J shed 8 bases, with 14 bases lying between them. CDR3 size: 16 residues. The CDR3 coding sequence is TGTGCCAGTAGTATAGAGTACGGCATTTGGGATTCACCCCTCCACTTT. This gives the protein CASSIEYGIWDSPLHF.

This clone has just one count. The CDR3 DNA follows: TGTGCCAGCAGCCAAAACCGTCTAGCGTCGGGAGAGACCCAGTACTTC. It codes for CASSQNRLASGETQYF. V and J are TRBV14 and TRBJ2-5, with D maybe TRBD2 (6 bases). Germline lookup yields CDR1 SGHDN and CDR2 FVKESK. This CDR3 contains 16 residues. The V end lost 2 bases, the J end lost 4 bases, and 17 bases lay between the germline ends. Filled out from reference TRBV14 and TRBJ2-5, the complete variable domain reads EAGVTQFPSHSVIEKGQTVTLRCDPISGHDNLYWYRRVMGKEIKFLLHFVKESKQDESGMPNNRFLAERTGGTYSTLKVQPAELEDSGVYFCASSQNRLASGETQYFGPGTRLLVL.

V and J are TRBV11-3 and TRBJ2-3; 7 nucleotides line up with TRBD1. V shed 1 base, J shed 5 bases, and the junction held 6 bases outside the gene matches. In germline, CDR1 is SGHNT, CDR2 YENEEA. The CDR3 is 15 residues long. In DNA, the CDR3 is TGTGCCAGCAGCTTAGGAAAGGACAGGCAAGATACGCAGTATTTT. Translated, it gives CASSLGKDRQDTQYF.

This clone has more than one count but fewer than ten. The rearrangement joins TRBV25-1 to TRBJ1-4; D may be TRBD1 (5 bases). The ends were cut back, 6 bases at V and 5 bases at J, with 13 bases in the middle. This CDR3 region has 14 residues. CDR1 and CDR2 from the germline V gene are MGHDK and SYGVNS. CDR3 loop: CASSGGGGNEKLFF. The DNA for the CDR3 is TGTGCCAGCAGCGGTGGGGGGGGGAATGAAAAACTGTTTTTT.

A single count supports this clone. The rearrangement links TRBV4-2 to TRBJ1-3; no definite D call. CDR1 is LGHNA, CDR2 YNFKEQ, per germline. The V end lost 0 bases, the J end lost 0 bases, and 12 bases lay between the germline ends. The CDR3 loop spans 17 amino acids. CDR3 sequence reads: CASSQDPGSFSGNTIYF. CDR3 bases: TGTGCCAGCAGCCAAGATCCCGGCAGCTTCTCTGGAAACACCATATATTTT.

The rearrangement joins TRBV2 to TRBJ1-4; the D gene is possibly TRBD1 (6 bases). V lost 4 bases and J 8 bases, leaving 14 bases between the germline ends. Germline CDR1 SNHLY, CDR2 FYNNEI. The CDR3 is made up of 14 amino acids. The CDR3 loop reads CASSVRGAREKLFF. CDR3 bases: TGTGCCAGCAGTGTGAGGGGGGCGCGGGAAAAACTGTTTTTT.

This sequence joins TRBV30 and TRBJ1-2; 9 bases fit TRBD1. From germline, CDR1 is GTSNPN and CDR2 SVGIG (reference sequence). The V segment lost 0 bases and the J segment 4 bases; nucleotides outside the gene matches: 3. This CDR3 has 14 amino acids. For the CDR3, the DNA is TGTGCCTGGAGTGTCCCGACAGGGGGCTATGGCTACACCTTC. This codes for CAWSVPTGGYGYTF.

The chain joins TRBV7-3 to TRBJ2-2; D possibly corresponds to TRBD2 (6 bases). CDR1 is SGHTA and CDR2 is FQGTGA in the germline V gene. Trimming left V 6 bases short and J 0 bases short, with 14 bases between. The CDR3 loop spans 16 amino acids. CDR3 residues: CASSLLGGTNTGELFF. DNA of the CDR3: TGTGCCAGCAGTCTACTTGGGGGGACGAACACCGGGGAGCTGTTTTTT. Full variable domain (missing parts from reference TRBV7-3 and TRBJ2-2): GAGVSQTPSNKVTEKGKYVELRCDPISGHTALYWYRQSLGQGPEFLIYFQGTGAADDSGLPNDRFFAVRPEGSVSTLKIQRTERGDSAVYLCASSLLGGTNTGELFFGEGSRLTVL.

This clone was detected once. The J gene is TRBJ1-5, the V gene TRBV7-2; 9 bases are a match to TRBD1. Germline CDR1 SGHTA, CDR2 FQGNSA. Unmatched junction bases numbered 3, after V lost 3 bases and J lost 3 bases. The CDR3 totals 15 residues. The CDR3 DNA reads as TGTGCCAGCAGCTTCTGGACAGGGGTCAATCAGCCCCAGCATTTT. This gives the protein CASSFWTGVNQPQHF.

The gene calls are TRBV7-6 and TRBJ2-3; TRBD1 matches at 8 bases. The germline V gene encodes CDR1 SGHVS and CDR2 FNYEAQ. The trim removed 3 bases at V and 6 bases at J, leaving 14 bases unmatched. CDR3 length: 17 amino acids. The CDR3 DNA is TGTGCCAGCAGCTTCGGACAGGGTAGTTTCTCAGGGGATACGCAGTATTTT. Amino acids: CASSFGQGSFSGDTQYF.

The V gene is TRBV11-2, the J gene TRBJ2-7; D is unresolved. Germline V gene sequence: CDR1 SGHAT, CDR2 FQNNGV. V was pared by 3 bases and J by 2 bases, with 8 bases between. This CDR3 is built from 13 residues. As DNA, the CDR3 is TGTGCCAGCAGCTTGGGCAGACCCTACGAGCAGTACGTC. Amino acids: CASSLGRPYEQYV.

This clone was counted once. V gene TRBV28 combines with J gene TRBJ2-3; 8 nucleotides line up with TRBD2. CDR1 and CDR2 (germline): MDHEN, SYDVKM. Trimming cost V 4 bases and J 2 bases; bases outside gene matches: 8. The CDR3 runs 16 residues. As DNA, the CDR3 is TGTGCCAGCAGTTCACGTGTAGCGGGGAACACAGATACGCAGTATTTT. It codes for CASSSRVAGNTDTQYF.